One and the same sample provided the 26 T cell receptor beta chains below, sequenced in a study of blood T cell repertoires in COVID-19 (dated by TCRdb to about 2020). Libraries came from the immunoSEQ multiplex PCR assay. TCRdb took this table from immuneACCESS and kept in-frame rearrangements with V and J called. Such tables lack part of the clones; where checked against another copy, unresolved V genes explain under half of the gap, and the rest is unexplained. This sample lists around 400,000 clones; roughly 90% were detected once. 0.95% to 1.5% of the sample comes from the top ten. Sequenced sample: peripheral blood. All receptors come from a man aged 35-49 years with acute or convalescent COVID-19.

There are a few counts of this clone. The CDR3 DNA is TGTGCCAGCAGGGAGGGCGCGCAGTTCTTC. It codes for CASREGAQFF. The J gene is TRBJ2-1, the V gene TRBV6-6; weak D call: TRBD2 (6 bases). Germline lookup yields CDR1 MNHNY and CDR2 SVGAGI (reference sequence). V lost 6 bases to trimming and J lost 12 bases, with 9 bases between them. The CDR3 runs 10 residues.

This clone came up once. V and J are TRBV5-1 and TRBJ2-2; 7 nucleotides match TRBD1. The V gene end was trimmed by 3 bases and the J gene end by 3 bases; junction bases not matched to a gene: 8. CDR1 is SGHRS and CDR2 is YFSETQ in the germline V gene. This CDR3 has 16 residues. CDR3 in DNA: TGCGCCAGCAGCTCGGCCCGGGACAGATACACCGGGGAGCTGTTTTTT. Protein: CASSSARDRYTGELFF.

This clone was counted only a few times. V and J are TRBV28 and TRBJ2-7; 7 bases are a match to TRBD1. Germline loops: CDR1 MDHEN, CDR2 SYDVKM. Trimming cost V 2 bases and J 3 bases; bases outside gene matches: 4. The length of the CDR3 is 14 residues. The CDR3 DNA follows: TGTGCCAGCAGTTTAGGTGGACAGGACTACGAGCAGTACTTC. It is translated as CASSLGGQDYEQYF.

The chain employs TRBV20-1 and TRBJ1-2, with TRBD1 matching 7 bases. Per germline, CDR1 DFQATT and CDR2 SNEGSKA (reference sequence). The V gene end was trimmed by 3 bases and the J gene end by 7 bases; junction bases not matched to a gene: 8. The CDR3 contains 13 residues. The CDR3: CSASLRGQGGYTF. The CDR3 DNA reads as TGCAGTGCTAGTCTGAGGGGGCAGGGTGGCTACACCTTC.

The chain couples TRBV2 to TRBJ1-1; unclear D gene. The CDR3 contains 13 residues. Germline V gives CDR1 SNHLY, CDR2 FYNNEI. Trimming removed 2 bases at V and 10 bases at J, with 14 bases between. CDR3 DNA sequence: TGTGCCAGCAGTGAATCCGTTTGGAGTTTAGCTTTCTTT. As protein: CASSESVWSLAFF.

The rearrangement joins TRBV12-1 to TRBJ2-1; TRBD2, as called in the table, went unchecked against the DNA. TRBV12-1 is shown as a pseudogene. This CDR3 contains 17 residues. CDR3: CASSFGSPGVSYNEQFF. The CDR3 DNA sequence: TGTGCCAGCAGCTTTGGGTCCCCGGGGGTGTCCTACAATGAGCAGTTCTTC.

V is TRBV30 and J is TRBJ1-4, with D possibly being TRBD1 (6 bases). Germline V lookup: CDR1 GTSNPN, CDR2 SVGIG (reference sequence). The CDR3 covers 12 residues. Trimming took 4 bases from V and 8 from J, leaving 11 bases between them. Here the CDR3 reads CAWKGVEEKLFF. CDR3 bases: TGTGCCTGGAAGGGGGTTGAGGAAAAACTGTTTTTT.

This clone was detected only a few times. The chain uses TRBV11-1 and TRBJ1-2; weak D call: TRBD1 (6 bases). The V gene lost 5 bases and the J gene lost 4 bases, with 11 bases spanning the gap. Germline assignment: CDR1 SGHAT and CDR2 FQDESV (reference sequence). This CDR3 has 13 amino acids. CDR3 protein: CASSPDRFYGYTF. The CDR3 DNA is TGTGCCAGCAGCCCGGACAGATTCTATGGCTACACCTTC.

CDR3 in DNA: TGTGCCAGCAGTTCCCTTGCCCAGGGATCAGATCTCCACTTT. Translation: CASSSLAQGSDLHF. The chain carries TRBV27 and TRBJ1-6, with D possibly TRBD1 on 5 matching bases. Trimming stripped 4 bases from V and 16 bases from J, with 20 bases between. Germline V gene lookup returns CDR1 MNHEY and CDR2 SMNVEV (reference sequence). CDR3 size: 14 residues.

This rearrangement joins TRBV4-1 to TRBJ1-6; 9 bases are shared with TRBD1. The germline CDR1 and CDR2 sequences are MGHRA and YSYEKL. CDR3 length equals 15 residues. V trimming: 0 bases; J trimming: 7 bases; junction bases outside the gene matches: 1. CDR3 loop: CASSQEGTGNSPLHF. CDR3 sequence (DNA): TGCGCCAGCAGCCAAGAGGGGACAGGGAATTCACCCCTCCACTTT.

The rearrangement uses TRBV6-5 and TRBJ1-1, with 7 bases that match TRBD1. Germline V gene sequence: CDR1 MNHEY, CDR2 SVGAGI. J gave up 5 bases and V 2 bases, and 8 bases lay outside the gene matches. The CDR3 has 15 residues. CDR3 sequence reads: CASSYGTGEGTEAFF. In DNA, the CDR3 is TGTGCCAGCAGTTACGGTACAGGGGAAGGGACTGAAGCTTTCTTT.

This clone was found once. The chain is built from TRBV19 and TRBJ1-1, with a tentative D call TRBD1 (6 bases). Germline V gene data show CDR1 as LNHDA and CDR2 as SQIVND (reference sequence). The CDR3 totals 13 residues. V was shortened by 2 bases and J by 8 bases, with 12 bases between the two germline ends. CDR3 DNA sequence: TGTGCCAGTAGTATAACAGGGACTATGGAAGCTTTCTTT. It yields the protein CASSITGTMEAFF.

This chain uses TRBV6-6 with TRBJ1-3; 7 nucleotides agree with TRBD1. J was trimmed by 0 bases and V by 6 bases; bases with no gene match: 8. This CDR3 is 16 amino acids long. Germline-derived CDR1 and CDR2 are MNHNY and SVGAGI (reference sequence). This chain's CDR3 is CASSPRGTDSGNTIYF. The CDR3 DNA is TGTGCCAGCAGCCCCAGGGGGACCGACTCTGGAAACACCATATATTTT.

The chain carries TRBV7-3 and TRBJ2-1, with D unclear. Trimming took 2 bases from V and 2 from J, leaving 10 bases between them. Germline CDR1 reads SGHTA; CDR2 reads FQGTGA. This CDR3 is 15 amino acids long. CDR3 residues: CASSLAAAPYNEQFF. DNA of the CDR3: TGTGCCAGCAGCTTAGCGGCAGCCCCCTACAATGAGCAGTTCTTC. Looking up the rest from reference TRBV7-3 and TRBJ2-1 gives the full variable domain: GAGVSQTPSNKVTEKGKYVELRCDPISGHTALYWYRQSLGQGPEFLIYFQGTGAADDSGLPNDRFFAVRPEGSVSTLKIQRTERGDSAVYLCASSLAAAPYNEQFFGPGTRLTVL.

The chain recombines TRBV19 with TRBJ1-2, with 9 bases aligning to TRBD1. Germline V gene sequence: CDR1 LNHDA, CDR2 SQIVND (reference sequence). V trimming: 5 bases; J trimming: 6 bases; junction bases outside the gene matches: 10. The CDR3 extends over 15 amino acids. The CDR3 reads CASSLRYRGRDGYTF. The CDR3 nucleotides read TGTGCCAGTAGTCTCAGATACAGGGGGCGCGATGGCTACACCTTC.

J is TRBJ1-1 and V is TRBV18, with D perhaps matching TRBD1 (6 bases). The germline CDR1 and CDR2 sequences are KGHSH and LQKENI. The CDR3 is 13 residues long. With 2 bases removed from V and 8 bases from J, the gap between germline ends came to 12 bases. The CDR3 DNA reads TGTGCCAGCTCACCAATCCCGGACAGAGAAGCTTTCTTT. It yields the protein CASSPIPDREAFF.

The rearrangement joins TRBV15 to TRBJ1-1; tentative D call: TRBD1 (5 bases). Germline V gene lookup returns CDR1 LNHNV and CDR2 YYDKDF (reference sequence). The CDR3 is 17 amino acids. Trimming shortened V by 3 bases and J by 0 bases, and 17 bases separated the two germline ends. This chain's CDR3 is CATSSDEWGLLNTEAFF. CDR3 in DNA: TGTGCCACCAGCAGTGATGAATGGGGCCTATTGAACACTGAAGCTTTCTTT.

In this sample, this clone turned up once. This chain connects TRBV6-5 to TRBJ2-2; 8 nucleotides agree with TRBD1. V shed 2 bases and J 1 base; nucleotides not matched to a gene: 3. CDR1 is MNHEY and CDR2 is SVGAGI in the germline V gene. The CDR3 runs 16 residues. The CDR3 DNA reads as TGTGCCAGCAGTTACAGGGGGACAGGGAACACCGGGGAGCTGTTTTTT. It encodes CASSYRGTGNTGELFF.

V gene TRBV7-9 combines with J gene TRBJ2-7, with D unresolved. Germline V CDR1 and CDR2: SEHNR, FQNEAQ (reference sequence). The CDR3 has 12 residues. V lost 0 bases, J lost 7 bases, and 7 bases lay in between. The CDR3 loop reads CASSLAIEEQYF. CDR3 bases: TGTGCCAGCAGCTTAGCTATCGAGGAGCAGTACTTC.

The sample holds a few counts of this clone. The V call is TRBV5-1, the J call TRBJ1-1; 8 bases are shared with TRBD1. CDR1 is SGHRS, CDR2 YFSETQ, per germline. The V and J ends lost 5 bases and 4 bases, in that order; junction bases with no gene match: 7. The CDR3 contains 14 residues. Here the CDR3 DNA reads TGCGCCAGCAGGTCCTTAACAGGGGGCACTGAAGCTTTCTTT. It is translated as CASRSLTGGTEAFF.

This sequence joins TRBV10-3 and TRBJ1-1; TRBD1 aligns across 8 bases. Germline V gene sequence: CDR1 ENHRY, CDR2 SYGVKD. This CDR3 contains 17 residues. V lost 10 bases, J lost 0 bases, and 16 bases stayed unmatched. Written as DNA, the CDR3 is TGTGCCAACCTGGACAGGGCGGTTAGGACTATGAACACTGAAGCTTTCTTT. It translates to CANLDRAVRTMNTEAFF.

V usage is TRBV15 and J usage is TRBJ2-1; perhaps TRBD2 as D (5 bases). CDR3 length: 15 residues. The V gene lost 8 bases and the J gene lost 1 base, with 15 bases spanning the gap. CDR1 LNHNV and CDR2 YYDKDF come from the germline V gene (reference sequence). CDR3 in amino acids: CATRLAKRSYNEQFF. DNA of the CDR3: TGTGCCACCCGCTTAGCGAAGCGTTCCTACAATGAGCAGTTCTTC.

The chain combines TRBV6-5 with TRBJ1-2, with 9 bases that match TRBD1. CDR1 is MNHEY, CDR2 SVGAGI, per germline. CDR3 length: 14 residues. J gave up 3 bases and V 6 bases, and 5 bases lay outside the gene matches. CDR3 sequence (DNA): TGTGCCAGCAGCCTACAGGGGGCTTACTATGGCTACACCTTC. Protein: CASSLQGAYYGYTF.

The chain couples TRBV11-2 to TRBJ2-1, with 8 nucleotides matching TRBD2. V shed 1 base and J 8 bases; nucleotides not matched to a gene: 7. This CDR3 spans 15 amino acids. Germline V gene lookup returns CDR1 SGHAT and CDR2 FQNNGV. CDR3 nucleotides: TGTGCCAGCAGCTTAGCTTGGACTAGCCACCATGAGCAGTTCTTC. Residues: CASSLAWTSHHEQFF.

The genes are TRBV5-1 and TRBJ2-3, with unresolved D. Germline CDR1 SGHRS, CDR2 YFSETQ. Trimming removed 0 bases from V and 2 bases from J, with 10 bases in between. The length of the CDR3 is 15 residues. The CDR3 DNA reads TGCGCCAGCAGCTTGGACGACATGGTCACAGATACGCAGTATTTT. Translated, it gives CASSLDDMVTDTQYF.

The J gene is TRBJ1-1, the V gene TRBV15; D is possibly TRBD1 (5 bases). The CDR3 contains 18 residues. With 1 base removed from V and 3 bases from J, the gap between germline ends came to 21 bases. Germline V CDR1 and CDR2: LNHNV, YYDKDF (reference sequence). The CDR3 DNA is TGTGCCACCAGCAGAGGTGTTGGGGAGGGGTGGTCTGACACTGAAGCTTTCTTT. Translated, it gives CATSRGVGEGWSDTEAFF.